This entry lists 28 T cell receptor beta chains sequenced from one sample in a study of patients and donors after allogeneic stem cell transplantation. TCRdb redid the calling of the RT-PCR reads with MiXCR, one entry per CDR3 protein. This table has about a million distinct CDR3 sequences, more than 15% appearing once. Sequencing was performed on blood, either unsorted or a sorted T cell fraction (not recorded which). The receptors were gathered from a human donor who was either an allogeneic HSCT recipient or a stem cell or donor lymphocyte infusion donor (not recorded which). It is not recorded whose cells these are; they may come from a transplant donor.

CDR3 sequence (DNA): TGCGCCAGCAGCTTGGGCGCTGGCGGGAGGCTATTTAGTGATGAGCAGTTCTTC. Encoded protein: CASSLGAGGRLFSDEQFF. This sequence joins TRBV5-1 and TRBJ2-1; 8 bases match TRBD2. V shed 0 bases and J 8 bases; nucleotides not matched to a gene: 16. The CDR3 has 18 amino acids. Germline V gives CDR1 SGHRS, CDR2 YFSETQ. Full variable domain (outside the CDR3, taken from reference TRBV5-1 and TRBJ2-1): KAGVTQTPRYLIKTRGQQVTLSCSPISGHRSVSWYQQTPGQGLQFLFEYFSETQRNKGNFPGRFSGRQFSNSRSEMNVSTLELGDSALYLCASSLGAGGRLFSDEQFFGPGTRLTVL.

This chain joins TRBV11-2 and TRBJ2-1; weak D call: TRBD1 (6 bases). There are 15 residues in the CDR3. Germline V gives CDR1 SGHAT, CDR2 FQNNGV. Trimming took 8 bases from V and 10 from J, leaving 24 bases between them. The CDR3: CASEGPGPRGREQFF. DNA of the CDR3: TGTGCCAGCGAGGGACCGGGACCCAGGGGTCGGGAGCAGTTCTTC.

The J gene is TRBJ1-1, the V gene TRBV5-1; possibly TRBD1 for D (6 bases). The germline V gene has CDR1 SGHRS and CDR2 YFSETQ. The length of the CDR3 is 14 residues. V was clipped by 5 bases and J by 5 bases, with 16 bases between them. CDR3 in DNA: TGCGCCAGCAGGGGGGGTGGGGGCGAGACTGAAGCTTTCTTT. It encodes CASRGGGGETEAFF.

The V gene is TRBV20-1, the J gene TRBJ2-7; tentatively, D is TRBD2 (6 bases). Germline V gene lookup returns CDR1 DFQATT and CDR2 SNEGSKA (reference sequence). The germline V and J ends were trimmed by 6 bases and 6 bases, with 21 bases remaining between them. The length of the CDR3 is 14 residues. Here the CDR3 reads CSAKAGGGSGEQYF. The CDR3 bases are TGCAGTGCCAAAGCGGGTGGGGGAAGTGGCGAGCAGTACTTC.

The chain recombines TRBV7-8 with TRBJ2-3, with 8 bases that match TRBD2. Germline V gene lookup returns CDR1 SGHVS and CDR2 FQNEAQ. This CDR3 has 17 amino acids. V was pared by 5 bases and J by 1 base, with 11 bases of the junction left unmatched. CDR3: CASSPLVGAGGTDTQYF. CDR3 DNA: TGTGCCAGCAGCCCGCTTGTTGGAGCGGGAGGCACAGATACGCAGTATTTT. Supplemented by reference TRBV7-8 and TRBJ2-3, the full variable domain reads GAGVSQSPRYKVAKRGQDVALRCDPISGHVSLFWYQQALGQGPEFLTYFQNEAQLDKSGLPSDRFFAERPEGSVSTLKIQRTQQEDSAVYLCASSPLVGAGGTDTQYFGPGTRLTVL.

The chain carries TRBV7-9 and TRBJ1-1, with D possibly matching TRBD1 (6 bases). CDR1 is SEHNR, CDR2 FQNEAQ, per germline (reference sequence). The CDR3 runs to 17 residues. The V end was cut by 5 bases, the J end by 1 base, with 20 bases between. The CDR3 here is CASSTLTSDSTNTEAFF. The CDR3 coding sequence is TGTGCCAGCAGCACCCTTACATCGGACAGCACGAACACTGAAGCTTTCTTT.

At least ten counts were recorded for this clonotype. This chain links TRBV6-6 with TRBJ1-5, with D uncertain. Trimming shortened V by 2 bases and J by 5 bases, and 7 bases separated the two germline ends. Germline-derived CDR1 and CDR2 are MNHNY and SVGAGI (reference sequence). This CDR3 region has 13 residues. DNA for the CDR3: TGTGCCAGCAGTTACAGGTTCGATCAGCCCCAGCATTTT. Protein: CASSYRFDQPQHF.

This clonotype was observed a handful of times. The chain has TRBV12-3 or TRBV12-4 and TRBJ2-5; possibly TRBD2 for D (6 bases). The V and J ends lost 1 base and 13 bases respectively, with 13 bases between them. The CDR3 runs to 12 residues. The CDR3 DNA sequence: TGTGCCAGCAGTTTAGGTGGGGGGAAGGGGTACTTC. Its protein is CASSLGGGKGYF.

As regards this clonotype: The junction differs from germline at one of its ends, possibly a read error. V is TRBV5-3 and J is TRBJ2-2; D is unresolved. Being an ORF, TRBV5-3 has a function that is uncertain. The CDR3 is 13 amino acids. The CDR3: CARSGYNIGELFF. In nucleotides, the CDR3 is TGTGCCAGAAGCGGATATAACATCGGGGAGCTGTTTTTT.

There are a few counts of this clonotype. V and J are TRBV20-1 and TRBJ1-1; 7 bases are shared with TRBD1. The germline gives CDR1 DFQATT, CDR2 SNEGSKA (reference sequence). The junction had 7 bases not matched to a gene; V was cut back by 0 bases and J by 3 bases. The CDR3 has 15 residues. In DNA form, the CDR3 reads TGCAGTGCTAGAGATGGCAGGGGGAAGTACACTGAAGCTTTCTTT. Translation gives CSARDGRGKYTEAFF.

CDR3 amino acids: CASSQDPQGYEQYF. Here the CDR3 DNA reads TGCGCCAGCAGCCAAGATCCGCAGGGCTACGAGCAGTACTTC. The J gene is TRBJ2-7, the V gene TRBV4-3, with a tentative D call TRBD1 (5 bases). The CDR3 loop spans 14 amino acids. Between the trimmed V and J ends, which lost 0 bases and 3 bases, there was a span of 9 bases. Germline lookup yields CDR1 LGHNA and CDR2 YSLEER.

This clonotype has only a few counts. Germline and junction disagree at one end, which may indicate a read error. The V gene is TRBV7-9, the J gene TRBJ2-5; no firm D call. This CDR3 is 13 amino acids long. Germline V gene lookup returns CDR1 SEHNR and CDR2 FQNEAQ (reference sequence). The CDR3 sequence is CASSLVVGETQYF. The CDR3 nucleotides read TGTGCTAGCAGCTTAGTGGTTGGGGAGACCCAGTACTTC.

This clonotype was detected many times. The V gene is TRBV5-1, the J gene TRBJ2-7, with D tentatively TRBD2 (6 bases). Germline values: CDR1 SGHRS, CDR2 YFSETQ. Trimming shortened V by 0 bases and J by 1 base, and 11 bases separated the two germline ends. The CDR3 runs to 15 residues. The CDR3 region has the DNA TGCGCCAGCAGCTTGGGACCGGGAGAGTCCTACGAGCAGTACTTC. Its protein product is CASSLGPGESYEQYF.

This sequence joins TRBV4-2 and TRBJ2-3, with TRBD2 as a possible D gene (6 bases). V lost 3 bases to trimming and J lost 13 bases, with 17 bases between them. The CDR3 loop spans 13 amino acids. The V gene's germline CDR1 is LGHNA and CDR2 YNFKEQ. The CDR3 sequence is CASSHVSRDWEYF. CDR3 bases: TGTGCCAGCAGCCATGTTTCTCGGGACTGGGAGTATTTT.

The rearrangement links TRBV20-1 to TRBJ2-3; TRBD2 matches at 10 bases. The trim removed 6 bases at V and 2 bases at J, leaving 17 bases unmatched. From germline, CDR1 is DFQATT and CDR2 SNEGSKA (reference sequence). This CDR3 comprises 18 residues. CDR3 bases: TGCAGTGCCAACTCGGCGGCTAGCGGGGGCCTCGACACAGATACGCAGTATTTT. Translating it yields CSANSAASGGLDTDTQYF.

This rearrangement joins TRBV20-1 to TRBJ2-7; 10 bases match TRBD1. This CDR3 region has 15 residues. Unmatched junction bases numbered 12, after V lost 6 bases and J lost 4 bases. Germline V gene data show CDR1 as DFQATT and CDR2 as SNEGSKA (reference sequence). The CDR3 spells CSARNPGTGEYEQYF. In DNA form, the CDR3 reads TGCAGTGCGCGGAACCCCGGGACAGGGGAGTACGAGCAGTACTTC.

The chain uses TRBV7-9 and TRBJ2-4; 10 bases match TRBD1. The J segment lost 1 base and the V segment lost 4 bases, leaving 4 bases of the junction unmatched. The germline CDR1 and CDR2 sequences are SEHNR and FQNEAQ (reference sequence). The length of the CDR3 is 16 residues. The CDR3 sequence is CASSSRQGAAKNIQYF. CDR3 DNA: TGTGCCAGCAGCTCAAGACAGGGGGCGGCCAAAAACATTCAGTACTTC.

This clonotype was recorded a few times. The chain joins TRBV4-3 to TRBJ2-1; D possibly corresponds to TRBD1 (5 bases). V was trimmed by 4 bases and J by 4 bases, leaving 14 bases between them. The CDR3 totals 15 residues. The germline V gene has CDR1 LGHNA and CDR2 YSLEER. The CDR3 nucleotides are TGCGCCAGCAGCCTTTATCAGGGCGGTTACAATGAGCAGTTCTTC. Translation: CASSLYQGGYNEQFF.

J is TRBJ2-5 and V is TRBV7-9; the match to TRBD2 covers 8 bases. The V gene's germline CDR1 is SEHNR and CDR2 FQNEAQ (reference sequence). The CDR3 is 15 amino acids. The V and J ends lost 1 base and 3 bases, in that order; junction bases with no gene match: 4. The CDR3 nucleotides are TGTGCCAGCAGCTTAGGCGTACTAGCGGAAGAGACCCAGTACTTC. The encoded protein is CASSLGVLAEETQYF. The full variable domain, in which reference TRBV7-9 and TRBJ2-5 provide the parts outside the CDR3, is DTGVSQNPRHKITKRGQNVTFRCDPISEHNRLYWYRQTLGQGPEFLTYFQNEAQLEKSRLLSDRFSAERPKGSFSTLEIQRTEQGDSAMYLCASSLGVLAEETQYFGPGTRLLVL.

The J gene is TRBJ2-2, the V gene TRBV11-2; D may be TRBD1 (5 bases). Per germline, CDR1 SGHAT and CDR2 FQNNGV. V lost 1 base and J 6 bases, leaving 12 bases between the germline ends. CDR3 length: 15 residues. CDR3 DNA sequence: TGTGCCAGCAGCTTAGGATGGGGCGTCCCCGGGGAGCTGTTTTTT. It specifies CASSLGWGVPGELFF.

The chain has TRBV4-2 and TRBJ2-7, with TRBD2 as a possible D gene (6 bases). Trimming shortened V by 0 bases and J by 3 bases, and 12 bases separated the two germline ends. Germline lookup yields CDR1 LGHNA and CDR2 YNFKEQ. CDR3 length equals 15 residues. The CDR3 reads CASSQDPGSGYEQYF. The DNA for the CDR3 is TGTGCCAGCAGCCAAGATCCTGGTAGCGGCTACGAGCAGTACTTC.

This clonotype was seen a few times. The V and J genes are TRBV12-3 or TRBV12-4 and TRBJ2-5; D is undetermined. Trimming shortened V by 6 bases and J by 5 bases, and 16 bases separated the two germline ends. This CDR3 spans 14 amino acids. The CDR3: CASRPDANQETQYF. Here the CDR3 DNA reads TGTGCCAGCAGACCTGACGCAAATCAGGAGACCCAGTACTTC.

This clonotype appeared a few times. The V and J genes are TRBV15 and TRBJ1-2; possibly TRBD1 for D (5 bases). With 2 bases removed from V and 0 bases from J, the gap between germline ends came to 7 bases. This CDR3 is 14 amino acids long. Germline V gene data show CDR1 as LNHNV and CDR2 as YYDKDF (reference sequence). CDR3 nucleotides: TGTGCCACCAGCAGATCAGGGTCTAACTATGGCTACACCTTC. Amino acids: CATSRSGSNYGYTF.

This rearrangement joins TRBV6-1 to TRBJ1-1; 10 positions agree with TRBD1. This CDR3 is built from 14 residues. The ends lost 4 bases at V and 4 bases at J; junction bases unmatched: 3. Germline V gene data show CDR1 as MNHNS and CDR2 as SASEGT. DNA of the CDR3: TGTGCCAGCAGTGGACAGGGGGCAACCACTGAAGCTTTCTTT. This encodes CASSGQGATTEAFF.

This clonotype was seen at least ten times. V and J are TRBV11-2 and TRBJ1-1; 9 nucleotides line up with TRBD1. Germline CDR1 and CDR2: SGHAT and FQNNGV. This CDR3 has 18 amino acids. The V gene end was trimmed by 5 bases and the J gene end by 0 bases; junction bases not matched to a gene: 13. CDR3 in DNA: TGTGCCAGCAGCCCACGGGGGTTGACAGGGGGTATGAACACTGAAGCTTTCTTT. It is translated as CASSPRGLTGGMNTEAFF.

The sample holds a few counts of this clonotype. This sequence joins TRBV9 and TRBJ2-5; D is ambiguous. The germline V gene encodes CDR1 SGDLS and CDR2 YYNGEE. Deletions cut 0 bases from V and 2 bases from J, with 14 bases between. The CDR3 loop spans 16 amino acids. CDR3 residues: CASSVGPTVGQETQYF. CDR3 sequence (DNA): TGTGCCAGCAGCGTAGGGCCAACGGTGGGGCAAGAGACCCAGTACTTC.

This clonotype was detected a few times. The chain combines TRBV20-1 with TRBJ2-3; perhaps D is TRBD1 or TRBD2 (5 bases each). Germline CDR1 and CDR2: DFQATT and SNEGSKA (reference sequence). V shed 0 bases and J shed 0 bases, with 13 bases lying between them. This CDR3 is built from 16 residues. CDR3 amino acids: CSARDLGTPSTDTQYF. The CDR3 DNA is TGCAGTGCTAGAGATCTTGGGACGCCCAGCACAGATACGCAGTATTTT.

V is TRBV7-6 and J is TRBJ1-1; D uncertain. V was clipped by 2 bases and J by 5 bases, with 9 bases between them. Germline-derived CDR1 and CDR2 are SGHVS and FNYEAQ. CDR3 length: 13 amino acids. The CDR3 DNA reads as TGTGCCAGCAGCTTATGGGGAATGACTGAAGCTTTCTTT. Translating it yields CASSLWGMTEAFF.